The entry that follows covers one TCR beta chain sequence. Sequenced by immunoSEQ multiplex PCR; TCRdb stores in-frame clones only, minus some. The profile covers over 50,000 clones, with more than 75% appearing a single time and roughly 8% taken by the ten largest. The record originates from a study of blood T cell repertoires in COVID-19. For the study at large: From T cells, B-cell-depleted T cells, or PBMCs came the material, which was cDNA or gDNA.

This receptor was identified in a man aged 45-65 years with active COVID-19. The sequenced sample consisted of peripheral blood.

This chain's CDR3 is CASSLAGGLSNQPQHF. The CDR3 DNA follows: TGTGCCAGCAGCTTAGCAGGGGGATTGAGCAATCAGCCCCAGCATTTT. The J gene is TRBJ1-5, the V gene TRBV7-2; D perhaps matches TRBD1 (6 bases). The CDR3 loop spans 16 amino acids. Deletions cut 0 bases from V and 1 base from J, with 10 bases between. Germline lookup yields CDR1 SGHTA and CDR2 FQGNSA.